The next 8 T cell receptor beta chains were all read from a single sample in a study of blood T cell repertoires in COVID-19. The assay was immunoSEQ multiplex PCR, and TCRdb's table has in-frame clones only and misses some. The repertoire includes about 270,000 clones, more than 65% of them detected once, and under 3.5% sits in the top ten. The sequenced material came from peripheral blood. All receptors derive from a woman between 18 and 30 years old with acute or convalescent COVID-19.

The gene calls are TRBV19 and TRBJ1-4, with D maybe TRBD1 (5 bases). V shed 0 bases and J shed 0 bases, with 17 bases lying between them. Germline loops: CDR1 LNHDA, CDR2 SQIVND (reference sequence). The length of the CDR3 is 19 residues. The CDR3 bases are TGTGCCAGTAGTATAGATCGCCGGGTCTGGGGCACAACTAATGAAAAACTGTTTTTT. This gives the protein CASSIDRRVWGTTNEKLFF.

The chain has TRBV19 and TRBJ2-1; TRBD2 matches 14 bases. The CDR3 has 18 residues. The V gene end was trimmed by 5 bases and the J gene end by 0 bases; junction bases not matched to a gene: 6. Germline V lookup: CDR1 LNHDA, CDR2 SQIVND (reference sequence). CDR3 in amino acids: CASSVGLAGGSSYNEQFF. The CDR3 DNA is TGTGCCAGTAGTGTAGGACTAGCGGGAGGTAGCTCCTACAATGAGCAGTTCTTC.

Here the CDR3 DNA reads TGTGCCAGCAGTCCCACCCCCCTCGGGGCGGGAGGTACAGATACGCAGTATTTT. It specifies CASSPTPLGAGGTDTQYF. This rearrangement joins TRBV27 to TRBJ2-3; 8 bases are a match to TRBD2. CDR1 and CDR2 from the germline V gene are MNHEY and SMNVEV (reference sequence). The CDR3 is made up of 18 amino acids. V shed 5 bases, J shed 3 bases, and the junction held 16 bases outside the gene matches.

There are a few counts of this clone. This chain joins TRBV29-1 and TRBJ1-1; 10 bases are a match to TRBD1. The CDR3 has 14 amino acids. The trim removed 4 bases at V and 5 bases at J, leaving 7 bases unmatched. Germline V gene data show CDR1 as SQVTM and CDR2 as ANQGSEA. The CDR3 bases are TGCAGCGTTGGACTGACAGGGGGCTGGACTGAAGCTTTCTTT. Encoded protein: CSVGLTGGWTEAFF.

V and J are TRBV7-2 and TRBJ2-7; no firm D call. The CDR3 loop spans 16 amino acids. Germline V lookup: CDR1 SGHTA, CDR2 FQGNSA. Trimming cost V 3 bases and J 2 bases, with 17 bases left between them. DNA for the CDR3: TGTGCCAGCAGCTTGTCAGCGTTGACGGTACCCTACGAGCAGTACTTC. Translation: CASSLSALTVPYEQYF.

The chain uses TRBV29-1 and TRBJ1-1; TRBD1 is a possible D gene (5 bases). V dropped 2 bases and J dropped 0 bases, with 7 bases sitting between them. CDR3 length equals 13 residues. Germline V gene data show CDR1 as SQVTM and CDR2 as ANQGSEA. CDR3 sequence reads: CSVEKDMNTEAFF. The CDR3 nucleotides read TGCAGCGTTGAAAAGGACATGAACACTGAAGCTTTCTTT.

The chain is built from TRBV15 and TRBJ2-7; D is uncertain. Trimming took off 5 bases at V and 2 bases at J, with 13 bases between the two ends. CDR1 is LNHNV and CDR2 is YYDKDF in the germline V gene (reference sequence). The CDR3 loop spans 14 amino acids. The CDR3, as DNA: TGTGCCACCAGCCCTGGAATCACAGCCTACGAGCAGTACTTC. It encodes CATSPGITAYEQYF. The entire variable domain, with the rest obtained from reference TRBV15 and TRBJ2-7, is as follows: DAMVIQNPRYQVTQFGKPVTLSCSQTLNHNVMYWYQQKSSQAPKLLFHYYDKDFNNEADTPDNFQSRRPNTSFCFLDIRSPGLGDTAMYLCATSPGITAYEQYFGPGTRLTVT.

The chain uses TRBV4-1 and TRBJ1-2, with D unclear. This CDR3 comprises 15 residues. V was cut by 0 bases and J by 4 bases, with 12 bases left in between. The germline CDR1 and CDR2 sequences are MGHRA and YSYEKL. The DNA of the CDR3 is TGCGCCAGCAGCCAAGAGAGGCCCGGCCTCTATGGCTACACCTTC. This translates into CASSQERPGLYGYTF.